Each of the 7 T cell receptor beta chains below was sequenced from the same sample in a study of cytomegalovirus exposure and HLA in healthy donors. Vbeta (60) and Jbeta (13) primers were used in the PCR. Assay used: immunoSEQ multiplex PCR; TCRdb lists only in-frame clones, some missing. The repertoire consists of 75,000 to 100,000 clones, with roughly 8.2% occurring once and the leading ten covering 2.3%. Sequencing used PBMCs. Receptor source: a man in his fifties or sixties in good health and CMV-seronegative.

The CDR3 sequence is CASSESDYRGSYEQYF. CDR3 nucleotides: TGCGCCAGCAGTGAGTCGGACTACCGGGGCTCCTACGAGCAGTACTTC. The rearrangement links TRBV10-1 to TRBJ2-5, with D possibly being TRBD2 (6 bases). TRBJ2-7 explains the end of the DNA better; the J call may be wrong. Germline V gene sequence: CDR1 WNHNN, CDR2 SYGVQD (reference sequence). This CDR3 spans 16 amino acids.

This rearrangement joins TRBV5-1 to TRBJ2-1; D uncertain. CDR1 and CDR2 from the germline V gene are SGHRS and YFSETQ. V was trimmed by 4 bases and J by 9 bases, leaving 11 bases between them. The CDR3 consists of 12 residues. The CDR3 region is CASSLSDREQFF. CDR3 in DNA: TGCGCCAGCAGCCTCAGCGATCGTGAGCAGTTCTTC.

This clone was detected a few times. V gene TRBV29-1 combines with J gene TRBJ2-1; 7 nucleotides align to TRBD1. The CDR3 extends over 15 amino acids. Per germline, CDR1 SQVTM and CDR2 ANQGSEA. With 6 bases clipped from V and 4 bases from J, the junction kept 12 bases outside the gene matches. This chain's CDR3 is CSVLRDREIYNEQFF. The CDR3 nucleotides read TGCAGCGTCCTCAGGGACAGAGAAATATACAATGAGCAGTTCTTC.

The V and J genes are TRBV5-1 and TRBJ2-3; 7 positions match TRBD1. The CDR3 is made up of 15 amino acids. J lost 2 bases, V lost 2 bases, and 5 bases had no gene match. Germline CDR1 and CDR2: SGHRS and YFSETQ. The CDR3 region has the DNA TGCGCCAGCAGCTTCTCCGGGACAGACACAGATACGCAGTATTTT. Its protein product is CASSFSGTDTDTQYF.

The table lists this clone with a few counts. CDR3 sequence: CASGCRQPAPYEQYF. Here the CDR3 DNA reads TGTGCCAGCGGATGCAGACAACCAGCCCCCTACGAGCAGTACTTC. The chain uses TRBV28 and TRBJ2-7; D call uncertain. This CDR3 spans 15 amino acids. V lost 8 bases, J lost 2 bases, and 19 bases lay in between. From germline, CDR1 is MDHEN and CDR2 SYDVKM.

This sequence joins TRBV5-4 and TRBJ2-4; 14 bases agree with TRBD2. The CDR3 contains 17 residues. The V and J ends lost 3 bases and 4 bases, in that order; junction bases with no gene match: 6. Germline loops: CDR1 SGHNT, CDR2 YYREEE (reference sequence). CDR3 sequence: CASSSGLAGEPKNIQYF. The CDR3 DNA follows: TGTGCCAGCAGCTCGGGACTAGCGGGGGAACCTAAAAACATTCAGTACTTC. The full variable domain, completed using reference TRBV5-4 and TRBJ2-4, is ETGVTQSPTHLIKTRGQQVTLRCSSQSGHNTVSWYQQALGQGPQFIFQYYREEENGRGNFPPRFSGLQFPNYSSELNVNALELDDSALYLCASSSGLAGEPKNIQYFGAGTRLSVL.

The chain joins TRBV19 to TRBJ1-5; tentative D call: TRBD1 (6 bases). The CDR3 consists of 16 residues. CDR1 is LNHDA, CDR2 SQIVND, per germline (reference sequence). The V end was cut by 3 bases, the J end by 1 base, with 13 bases between. CDR3 DNA: TGTGCCAGTAGTATCCAGGGGTTTGGAAGCAATCAGCCCCAGCATTTT. This encodes CASSIQGFGSNQPQHF.